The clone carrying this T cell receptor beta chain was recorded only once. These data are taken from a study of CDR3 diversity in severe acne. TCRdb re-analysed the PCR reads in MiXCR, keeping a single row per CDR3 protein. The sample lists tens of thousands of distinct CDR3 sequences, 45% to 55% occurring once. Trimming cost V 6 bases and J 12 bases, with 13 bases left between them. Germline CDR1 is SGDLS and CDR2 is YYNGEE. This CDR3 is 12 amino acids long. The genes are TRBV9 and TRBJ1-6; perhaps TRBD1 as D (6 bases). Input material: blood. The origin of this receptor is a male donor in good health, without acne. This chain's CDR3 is CASTQDSLPLHF. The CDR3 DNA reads TGTGCCAGCACTCAGGACAGTCTACCCCTCCACTTT.